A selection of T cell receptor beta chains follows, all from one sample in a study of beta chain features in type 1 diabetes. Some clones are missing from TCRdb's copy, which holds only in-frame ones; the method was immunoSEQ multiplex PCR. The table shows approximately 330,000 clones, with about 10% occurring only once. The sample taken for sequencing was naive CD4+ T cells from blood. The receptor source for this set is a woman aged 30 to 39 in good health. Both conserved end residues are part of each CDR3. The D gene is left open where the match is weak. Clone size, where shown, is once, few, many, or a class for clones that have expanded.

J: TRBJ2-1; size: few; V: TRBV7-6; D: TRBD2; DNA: TGTGCCAGCAGCTTAGCACCCGGGACTAGCTCAGGATTCGATGAGCAGTTCTTC; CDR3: CASSLAPGTSSGFDEQFF
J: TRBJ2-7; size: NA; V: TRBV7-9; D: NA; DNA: TGTGCCAGCAGCCCCGGCGGGAACGAGCAGTACTTC; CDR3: CASSPGGNEQYF
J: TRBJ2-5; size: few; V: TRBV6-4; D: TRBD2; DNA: TGTGCCAGCAGTGAAACGGGGAGGGCTCAAGAGACCCAGTACTTC; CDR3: CASSETGRAQETQYF
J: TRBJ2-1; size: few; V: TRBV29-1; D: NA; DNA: TGCAGCGTCAAAGTTGGGGGGGGCGATGAGCAGTTCTTC; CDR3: CSVKVGGGDEQFF
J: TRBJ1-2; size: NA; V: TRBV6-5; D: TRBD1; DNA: TGTGCCAGCACGAGCGCCGACAGGGGGCCTGATGGCTACACCTTC; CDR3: CASTSADRGPDGYTF
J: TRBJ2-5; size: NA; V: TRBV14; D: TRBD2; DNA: TGTGCCAGCAGCAAGAGACTAGCGGGAGGAGGAGAGACCCAGTACTTC; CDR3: CASSKRLAGGGETQYF
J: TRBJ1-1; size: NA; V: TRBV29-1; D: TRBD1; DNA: TGCAGCGTTGCTCAACAGGGGCCGGTGACTGAAGCTTTCTTT; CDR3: CSVAQQGPVTEAFF
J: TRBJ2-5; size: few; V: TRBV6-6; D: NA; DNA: TGTGCCAGCAGTTACTGGCAGCAAGAGACCCAGTACTTC; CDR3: CASSYWQQETQYF
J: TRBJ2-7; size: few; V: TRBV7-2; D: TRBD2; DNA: TGTGCCAGCGTCCCTGGACTAGCGGGAGACGAGCAGTACTTC; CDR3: CASVPGLAGDEQYF
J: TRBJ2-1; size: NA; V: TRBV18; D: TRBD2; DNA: TGTGCCAGCTCACGAGGACTAGCGGACAGTGATGAGCAGTTCTTC; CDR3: CASSRGLADSDEQFF
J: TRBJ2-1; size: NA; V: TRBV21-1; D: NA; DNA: TGTGCCAGCAGCAAAGTGTTACAGGGAGATACTAGCTACAATGAGCAGTTCTTC; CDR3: CASSKVLQGDTSYNEQFF
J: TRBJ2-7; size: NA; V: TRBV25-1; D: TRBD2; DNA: TGTGCCAGCAGTGGTAGCGGGAGTTCCTACGAGCAGTACTTC; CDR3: CASSGSGSSYEQYF
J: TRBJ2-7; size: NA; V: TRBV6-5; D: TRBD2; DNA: TGTGCCAGCAGTTACCGGGCGGGGGGACCCTACGAGCAGTACTTC; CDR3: CASSYRAGGPYEQYF
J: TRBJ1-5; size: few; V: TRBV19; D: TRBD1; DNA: TGTGCCAGTACCATCCGGGACAGGGATCAGCCCCAGCATTTT; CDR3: CASTIRDRDQPQHF
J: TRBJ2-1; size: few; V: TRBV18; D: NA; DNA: TGTGCCAGCTCAGCAGGGGCTCACTCCTACAATGAGCAGTTCTTC; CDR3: CASSAGAHSYNEQFF
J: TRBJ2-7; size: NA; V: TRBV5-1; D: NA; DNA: TGCGCCAGCAGCCTAGACTCGGTCGAGCAGTACTTC; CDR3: CASSLDSVEQYF
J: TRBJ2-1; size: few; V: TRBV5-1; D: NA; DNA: TGCGCCAGCAGCTTGGTTTGGACAATCAATGAGCAGTTCTTC; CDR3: CASSLVWTINEQFF
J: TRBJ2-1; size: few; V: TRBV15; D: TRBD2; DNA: TGTGCCACCAGCAGAGATTTAGGAGCGGGAGGCCGCTACAATGAGCAGTTCTTC; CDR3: CATSRDLGAGGRYNEQFF
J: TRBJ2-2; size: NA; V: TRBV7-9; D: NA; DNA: TGTGCCAGCAGCTTCCGAGAGCTCGGGGAGCTGTTTTTT; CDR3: CASSFRELGELFF
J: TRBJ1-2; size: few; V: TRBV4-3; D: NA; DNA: TGCGCCAGCAGCCAAGATCGAGGGTCTGGAGATGGCTACACCTTC; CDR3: CASSQDRGSGDGYTF
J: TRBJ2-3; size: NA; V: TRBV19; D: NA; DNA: TGTGCCAGTAGCCCGCCGGGGTTTGGTACGCAGTATTTT; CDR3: CASSPPGFGTQYF
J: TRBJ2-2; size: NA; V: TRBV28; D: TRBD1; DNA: TGTGCCAGCAGCTCGCCGGGACAGGGGGTATCCGGGGAGCTGTTTTTT; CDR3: CASSSPGQGVSGELFF
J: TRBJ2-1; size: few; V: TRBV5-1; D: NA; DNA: TGCGCCAGCAGCTTGGCCCACAGGGACCCCTACAATGAGCAGTTCTTC; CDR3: CASSLAHRDPYNEQFF
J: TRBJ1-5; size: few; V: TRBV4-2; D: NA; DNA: TGTGCCAGCAGCCAAGAACCTGGGCCCAGGGAGGATCAGCCCCAGCATTTT; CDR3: CASSQEPGPREDQPQHF
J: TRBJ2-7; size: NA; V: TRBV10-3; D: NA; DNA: TGTGCCATCAGGCAGGGGTTTGGATACGAGCAGTACTTC; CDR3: CAIRQGFGYEQYF
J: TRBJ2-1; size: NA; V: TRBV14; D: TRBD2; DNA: TGTGCCAGCAGCCATACCGGGAGGGCCACCTACAATGAGCAGTTCTTC; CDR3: CASSHTGRATYNEQFF
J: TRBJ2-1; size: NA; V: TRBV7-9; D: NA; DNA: TGTGCCAGCAGCGGTACTACTACCTCCTACAATGAGCAGTTCTTC; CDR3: CASSGTTTSYNEQFF
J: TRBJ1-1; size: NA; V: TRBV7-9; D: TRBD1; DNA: TGTGCCAGCAGCGACAGGGCCTGGGGCACTGAAGCTTTCTTT; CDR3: CASSDRAWGTEAFF
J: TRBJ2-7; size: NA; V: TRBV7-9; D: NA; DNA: TGTGCCAGCAGCCCCCGGGGGTTGTACGAGCAGTACTTC; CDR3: CASSPRGLYEQYF
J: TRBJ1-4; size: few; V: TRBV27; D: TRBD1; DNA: TGTGCCAGCAGTTTTCGACAGGGTGAAGGTGAAAAACTGTTTTTT; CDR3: CASSFRQGEGEKLFF
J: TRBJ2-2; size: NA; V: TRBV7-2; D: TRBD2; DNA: TGTGCCAGCAGCCGGGGGGGCGGGGCGAACACCGGGGAGCTGTTTTTT; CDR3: CASSRGGGANTGELFF
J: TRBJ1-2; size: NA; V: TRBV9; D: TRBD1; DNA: TGTGCCAGCAGCACCCGGACAGGGGACGGCTACACCTTC; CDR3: CASSTRTGDGYTF
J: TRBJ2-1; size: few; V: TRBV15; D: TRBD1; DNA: TGTGCCACCAGCAGGGGGACAGGCCCACCGTTCTTC; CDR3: CATSRGTGPPFF
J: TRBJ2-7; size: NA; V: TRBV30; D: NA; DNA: TGTGCCTGGAATCGGGAATACGAGCAGTACTTC; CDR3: CAWNREYEQYF
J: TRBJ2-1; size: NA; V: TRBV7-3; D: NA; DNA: TGTGCCAGCAGCTTAGCACAGTACAATGAGCAGTTCTTC; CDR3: CASSLAQYNEQFF
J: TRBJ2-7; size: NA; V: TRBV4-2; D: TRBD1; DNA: TGTGCCAGCAGCCGGGGGACAGGGGACAGCTCCTACGAGCAGTACTTC; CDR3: CASSRGTGDSSYEQYF
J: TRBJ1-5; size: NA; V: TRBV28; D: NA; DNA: TGTGCCAGCAACTCCGGGGGAGAGGGCAATCAGCCCCAGCATTTT; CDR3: CASNSGGEGNQPQHF
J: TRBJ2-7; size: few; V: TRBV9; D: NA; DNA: TGTGCCAGCAGCGTAGGCGTTGGTAAGCGAACCTACGAGCAGTACTTC; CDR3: CASSVGVGKRTYEQYF
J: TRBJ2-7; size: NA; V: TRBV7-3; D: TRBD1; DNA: TGTGCCAGCAGCAGACAGGGTAATTCCTACGAGCAGTACTTC; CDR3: CASSRQGNSYEQYF
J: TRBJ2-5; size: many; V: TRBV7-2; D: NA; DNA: TGTGCCAGCAGCGGGGGGGCGATGGAGACCCAGTACTTC; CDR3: CASSGGAMETQYF
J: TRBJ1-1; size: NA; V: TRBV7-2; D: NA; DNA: TGTGCCAGCAGCTTAGAGGTGGACATTCTGAACACTGAAGCTTTCTTT; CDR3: CASSLEVDILNTEAFF
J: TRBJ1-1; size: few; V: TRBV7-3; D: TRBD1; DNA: TGTGCCAGCAGCTTCGACAGGGTCACTGAAGCTTTCTTT; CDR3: CASSFDRVTEAFF
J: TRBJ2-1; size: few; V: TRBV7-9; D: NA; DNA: TGTGCCAGCAGCCCACGGGGGGGACAGGGTAATGAGCAGTTCTTC; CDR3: CASSPRGGQGNEQFF
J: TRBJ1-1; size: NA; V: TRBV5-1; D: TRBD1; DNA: TGCGCCAGCAGCTTGATAGGGGGCGAGACTGAAGCTTTCTTT; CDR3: CASSLIGGETEAFF
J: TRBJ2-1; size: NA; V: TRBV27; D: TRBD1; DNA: TGTGCCAGCAGTCCAGAGAGGGACAGGGGTTTGCGGTTCTTC; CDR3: CASSPERDRGLRFF
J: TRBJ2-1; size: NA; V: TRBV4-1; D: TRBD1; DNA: TGCGCCAGCAGCCAAGACCCGGGACAGGGCGTCGTCAATGAGCAGTTCTTC; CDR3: CASSQDPGQGVVNEQFF
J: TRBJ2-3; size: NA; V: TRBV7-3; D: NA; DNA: TGTGCCAGCAGCTCACAAGGGGGAATAGATACGCAGTATTTT; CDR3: CASSSQGGIDTQYF
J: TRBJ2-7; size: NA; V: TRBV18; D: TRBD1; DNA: TGTGCCAGCTCACCAATTACAGGGGGTCCCTACGAGCAGTACTTC; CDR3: CASSPITGGPYEQYF
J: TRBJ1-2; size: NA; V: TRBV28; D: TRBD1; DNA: TGTGCCAGCCAGGGGGCGACCCCTAGCTATGGCTACACCTTC; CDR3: CASQGATPSYGYTF
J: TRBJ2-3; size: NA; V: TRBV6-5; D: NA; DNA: TGTGCCAGCAGCCCCGACAGGTCCCCAGATACGCAGTATTTT; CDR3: CASSPDRSPDTQYF
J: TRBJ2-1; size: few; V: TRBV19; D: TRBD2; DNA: TGTGCCAGTAGATCTAGCGGGAGGCTGAATGAGCAGTTCTTC; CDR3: CASRSSGRLNEQFF